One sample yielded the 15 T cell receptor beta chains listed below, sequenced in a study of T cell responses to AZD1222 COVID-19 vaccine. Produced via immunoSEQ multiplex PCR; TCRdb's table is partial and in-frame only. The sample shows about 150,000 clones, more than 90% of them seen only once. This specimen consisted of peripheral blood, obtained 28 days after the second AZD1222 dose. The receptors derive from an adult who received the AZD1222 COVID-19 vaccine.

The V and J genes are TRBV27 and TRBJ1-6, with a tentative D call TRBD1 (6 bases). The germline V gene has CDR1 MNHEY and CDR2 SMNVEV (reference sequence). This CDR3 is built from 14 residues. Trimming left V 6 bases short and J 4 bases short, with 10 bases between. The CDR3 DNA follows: TGTGCCAGCAGGTTCACAGGGTATAATTCACCCCTCCACTTT. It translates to CASRFTGYNSPLHF.

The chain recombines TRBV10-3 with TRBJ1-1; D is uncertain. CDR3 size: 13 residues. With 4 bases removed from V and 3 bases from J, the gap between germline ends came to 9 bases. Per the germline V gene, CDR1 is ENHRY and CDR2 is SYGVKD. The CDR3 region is CAISGEVDTEAFF. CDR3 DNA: TGTGCCATCAGTGGCGAGGTGGACACTGAAGCTTTCTTT.

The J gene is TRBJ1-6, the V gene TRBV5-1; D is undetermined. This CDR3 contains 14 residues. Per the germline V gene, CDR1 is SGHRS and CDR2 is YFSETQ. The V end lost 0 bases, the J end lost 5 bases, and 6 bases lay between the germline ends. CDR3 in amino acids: CASSLGHDNSPLHF. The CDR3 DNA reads TGCGCCAGCAGCTTGGGCCACGATAATTCACCCCTCCACTTT. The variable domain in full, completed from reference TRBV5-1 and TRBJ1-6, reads KAGVTQTPRYLIKTRGQQVTLSCSPISGHRSVSWYQQTPGQGLQFLFEYFSETQRNKGNFPGRFSGRQFSNSRSEMNVSTLELGDSALYLCASSLGHDNSPLHFGNGTRLTVT.

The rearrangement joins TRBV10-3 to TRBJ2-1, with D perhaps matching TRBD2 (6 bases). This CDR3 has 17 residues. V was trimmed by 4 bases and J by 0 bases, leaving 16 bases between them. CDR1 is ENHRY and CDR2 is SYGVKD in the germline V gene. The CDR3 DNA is TGTGCCATCAGTGTAAGTCTAGCGCAAAGCTCCTACAATGAGCAGTTCTTC. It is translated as CAISVSLAQSSYNEQFF.

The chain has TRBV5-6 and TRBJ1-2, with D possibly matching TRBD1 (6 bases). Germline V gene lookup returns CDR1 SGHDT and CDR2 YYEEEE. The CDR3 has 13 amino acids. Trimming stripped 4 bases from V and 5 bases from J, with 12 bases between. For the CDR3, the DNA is TGTGCCAGCAGCCTGGGGGGGCCTTATGGCTACACCTTC. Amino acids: CASSLGGPYGYTF.

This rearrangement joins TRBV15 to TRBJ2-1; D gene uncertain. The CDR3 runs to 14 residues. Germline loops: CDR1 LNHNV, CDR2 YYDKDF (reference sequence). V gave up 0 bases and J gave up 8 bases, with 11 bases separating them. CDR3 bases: TGTGCCACCAGCAGAGATGTAGGTAGGGATGAGCAGTTCTTC. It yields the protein CATSRDVGRDEQFF.

The CDR3 region has the DNA TGTGCCAGTAGTGTTAACGCAGGGGGCACTGGAAACACCATATATTTT. Its protein product is CASSVNAGGTGNTIYF. The chain uses TRBV19 and TRBJ1-3; 8 bases fit TRBD1. The CDR3 loop spans 16 amino acids. Germline V lookup: CDR1 LNHDA, CDR2 SQIVND (reference sequence). The junction had 8 bases not matched to a gene; V was cut back by 5 bases and J by 2 bases.

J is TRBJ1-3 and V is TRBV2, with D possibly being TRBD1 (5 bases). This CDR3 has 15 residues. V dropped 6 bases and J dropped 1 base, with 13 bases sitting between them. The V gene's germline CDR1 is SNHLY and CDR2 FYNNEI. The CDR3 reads CASSSGRLSGNTIYF. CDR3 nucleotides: TGTGCCAGCAGCTCGGGACGTTTGTCTGGAAACACCATATATTTT. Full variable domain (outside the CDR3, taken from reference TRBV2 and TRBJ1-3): EPEVTQTPSHQVTQMGQEVILRCVPISNHLYFYWYRQILGQKVEFLVSFYNNEISEKSEIFDDQFSVERPDGSNFTLKIRSTKLEDSAMYFCASSSGRLSGNTIYFGEGSWLTVV.

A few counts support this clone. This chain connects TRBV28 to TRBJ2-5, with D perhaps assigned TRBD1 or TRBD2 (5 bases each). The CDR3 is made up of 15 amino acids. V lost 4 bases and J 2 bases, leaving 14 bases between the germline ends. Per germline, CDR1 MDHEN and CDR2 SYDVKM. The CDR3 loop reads CASSSSGTDQETQYF. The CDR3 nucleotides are TGTGCCAGCAGTTCCTCCGGGACGGATCAAGAGACCCAGTACTTC.

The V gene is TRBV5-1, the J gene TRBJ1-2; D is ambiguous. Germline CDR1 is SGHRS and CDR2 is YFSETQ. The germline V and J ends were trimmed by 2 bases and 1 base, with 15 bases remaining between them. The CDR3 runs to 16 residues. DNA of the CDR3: TGCGCCAGCAGCTTATACGACACCGAGATTAACTATGGCTACACCTTC. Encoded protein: CASSLYDTEINYGYTF.

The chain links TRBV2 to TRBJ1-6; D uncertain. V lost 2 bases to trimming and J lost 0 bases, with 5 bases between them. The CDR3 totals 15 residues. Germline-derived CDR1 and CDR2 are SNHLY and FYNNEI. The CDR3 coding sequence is TGTGCCAGCAGTGAAACTACCTCCTATAATTCACCCCTCCACTTT. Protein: CASSETTSYNSPLHF.

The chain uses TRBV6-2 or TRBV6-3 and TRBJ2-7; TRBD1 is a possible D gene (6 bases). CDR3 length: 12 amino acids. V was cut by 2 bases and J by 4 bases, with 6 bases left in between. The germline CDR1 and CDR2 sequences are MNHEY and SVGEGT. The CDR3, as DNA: TGTGCCAGCAGTTACAGGGGGTACGAGCAGTACTTC. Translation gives CASSYRGYEQYF.

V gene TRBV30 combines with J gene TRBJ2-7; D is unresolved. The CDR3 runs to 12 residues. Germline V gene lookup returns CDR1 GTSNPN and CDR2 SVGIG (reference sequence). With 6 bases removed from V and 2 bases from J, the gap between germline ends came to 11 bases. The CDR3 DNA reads TGTGCCTGCTTGACTGGGGCCTACGAGCAGTACTTC. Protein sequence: CACLTGAYEQYF. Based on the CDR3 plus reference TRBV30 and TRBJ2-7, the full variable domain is SQTIHQWPATLVQPVGSPLSLECTVEGTSNPNLYWYRQAAGRGLQLLFYSVGIGQISSEVPQNLSASRPQDRQFILSSKKLLLSDSGFYLCACLTGAYEQYFGPGTRLTVT.

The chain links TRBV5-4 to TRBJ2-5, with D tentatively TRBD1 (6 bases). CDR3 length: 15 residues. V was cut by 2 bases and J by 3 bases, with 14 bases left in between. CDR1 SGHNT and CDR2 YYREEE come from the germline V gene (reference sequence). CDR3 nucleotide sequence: TGTGCCAGCAGCTTTCAACCCGGACAGAAAGAGACCCAGTACTTC. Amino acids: CASSFQPGQKETQYF.

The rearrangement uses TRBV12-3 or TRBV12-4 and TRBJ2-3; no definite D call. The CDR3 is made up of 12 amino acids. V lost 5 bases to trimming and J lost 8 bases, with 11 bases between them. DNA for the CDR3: TGTGCCAGCAGTCCCGGATTTGGTACGCAGTATTTT. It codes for CASSPGFGTQYF.